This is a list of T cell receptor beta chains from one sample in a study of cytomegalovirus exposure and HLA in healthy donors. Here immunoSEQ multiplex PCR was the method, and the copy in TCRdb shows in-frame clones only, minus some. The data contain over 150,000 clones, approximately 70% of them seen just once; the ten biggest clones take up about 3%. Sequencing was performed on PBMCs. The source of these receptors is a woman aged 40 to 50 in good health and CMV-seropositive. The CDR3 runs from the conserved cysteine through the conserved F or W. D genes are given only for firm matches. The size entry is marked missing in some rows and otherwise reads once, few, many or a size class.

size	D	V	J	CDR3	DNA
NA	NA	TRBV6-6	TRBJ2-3	CASSYPPSGSTDTQYF	TGTGCCAGCAGTTACCCGCCGTCAGGATCCACAGATACGCAGTATTTT
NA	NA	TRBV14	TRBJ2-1	CASSRGLDEQFF	TGTGCCAGCAGCCGGGGGCTGGATGAGCAGTTCTTC
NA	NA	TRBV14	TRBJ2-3	CASSPGQSLLTQYF	TGTGCCAGCAGCCCTGGACAGAGTTTGCTTACGCAGTATTTT
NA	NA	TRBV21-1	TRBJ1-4	CASSASDRGLKKLFF	TGTGCCAGCAGCGCCAGTGACAGGGGGTTGAAAAAACTGTTTTTT
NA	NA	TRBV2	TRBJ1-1	CASKRDTNTEAFF	TGTGCCAGCAAGCGAGATACGAACACTGAAGCTTTCTTT
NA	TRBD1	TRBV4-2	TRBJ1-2	CASSQEGTGLYGYPF	TGTGCCAGCAGCCAAGAAGGGACAGGCCTCTATGGCTACCCCTTC
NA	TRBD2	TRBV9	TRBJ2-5	CASSVAWLAGETQYF	TGTGCCAGCAGCGTAGCGTGGCTAGCGGGAGAGACCCAGTACTTC
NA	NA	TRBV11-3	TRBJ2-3	CASSLGERRDRTDTQYF	TGTGCCAGCAGCTTAGGGGAGAGGCGGGACCGCACAGATACGCAGTATTTT
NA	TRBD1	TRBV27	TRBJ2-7	CASSLRTGFEQYF	TGTGCCAGCAGTTTAAGGACAGGGTTCGAGCAGTACTTC
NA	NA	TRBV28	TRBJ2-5	CASSLNGGRLQETQYF	TGTGCCAGCAGTTTAAATGGGGGGAGGTTGCAAGAGACCCAGTACTTC
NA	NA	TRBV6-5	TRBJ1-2	CASSYLDKDYGYTF	TGTGCCAGCAGTTACCTCGACAAAGACTATGGCTACACCTTC
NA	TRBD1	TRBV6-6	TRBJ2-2	CASTSSGQGRTGELFF	TGTGCCAGCACCTCATCGGGACAGGGGAGGACCGGGGAGCTGTTTTTT
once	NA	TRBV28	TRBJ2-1	CASSLTPTAYNEQFF	TGTGCCAGCAGTTTAACGCCTACCGCATACAATGAGCAGTTCTTC
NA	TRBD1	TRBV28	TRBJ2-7	CASSPGQGYEQYF	TGTGCCAGCAGTCCTGGACAGGGTTACGAGCAGTACTTC
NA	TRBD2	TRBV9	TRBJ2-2	CASSVGTSGSGELFF	TGTGCCAGCAGCGTCGGGACTAGTGGGTCCGGGGAGCTGTTTTTT
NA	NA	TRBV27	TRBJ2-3	CASSLLKVQHTQYF	TGTGCCAGCAGTTTACTAAAAGTTCAACATACGCAGTATTTT
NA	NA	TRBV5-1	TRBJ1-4	CASSAQGYDEKLFF	TGCGCCAGCAGCGCACAGGGATACGATGAAAAACTGTTTTTT
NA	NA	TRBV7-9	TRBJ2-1	CASSLGSGNEQFF	TGTGCCAGCAGCTTAGGCAGTGGCAATGAGCAGTTCTTC
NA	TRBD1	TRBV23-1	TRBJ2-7	CASSQSSGGQDNYEQYF	TGCGCCAGCAGTCAATCTTCCGGGGGACAGGACAACTACGAGCAGTACTTC
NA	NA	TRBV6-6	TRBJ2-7	CASRARAAGEQYF	TGTGCCAGCAGAGCTAGGGCGGCGGGCGAGCAGTACTTC
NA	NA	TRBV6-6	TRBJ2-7	CASSYSAAAYEQYF	TGTGCCAGCAGTTACTCGGCGGCAGCCTACGAGCAGTACTTC
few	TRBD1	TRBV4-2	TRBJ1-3	CASSQGQGAISGNTIYF	TGTGCCAGCAGCCAAGGACAGGGGGCTATCTCTGGAAACACCATATATTTT
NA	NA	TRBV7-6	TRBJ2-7	CASSASPGIEQYF	TGTGCCAGCAGCGCAAGCCCAGGGATCGAGCAGTACTTC
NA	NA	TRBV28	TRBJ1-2	CASSLSIGRLYGYTF	TGTGCCAGCAGTTTAAGTATCGGCAGGTTGTATGGCTACACCTTC
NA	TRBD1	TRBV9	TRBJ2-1	CASSAMGQANNEQFF	TGTGCCAGCAGCGCTATGGGACAGGCCAACAATGAGCAGTTCTTC
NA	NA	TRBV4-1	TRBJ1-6	CASSAGAGGYSPLHF	TGCGCCAGCAGCGCTGGGGCGGGGGGTTATTCACCCCTCCACTTT
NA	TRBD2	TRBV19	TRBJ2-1	CASSPSGRAGHNEQFF	TGTGCCAGTAGTCCTAGCGGGAGGGCCGGACACAATGAGCAGTTCTTC
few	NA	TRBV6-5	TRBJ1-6	CASSGFGVVNSPLHF	TGTGCCAGCAGTGGATTCGGGGTTGTTAATTCACCCCTCCACTTT
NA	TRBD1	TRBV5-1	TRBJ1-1	CASSFALTGASAEAFF	TGCGCCAGCAGCTTCGCGCTGACAGGGGCGAGCGCTGAAGCTTTCTTT
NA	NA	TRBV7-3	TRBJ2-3	CASSPQTSGKGDTQYF	TGTGCCAGCAGCCCCCAAACTAGTGGAAAAGGGGATACGCAGTATTTT
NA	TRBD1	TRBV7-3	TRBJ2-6	CASSLRDRVYSGANVLTF	TGTGCCAGCAGCCTCCGGGACAGGGTCTACTCTGGGGCCAACGTCCTGACTTTC
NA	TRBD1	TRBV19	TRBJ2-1	CASSIGQGGYNEQFF	TGTGCCAGTAGTATTGGACAGGGGGGCTACAATGAGCAGTTCTTC
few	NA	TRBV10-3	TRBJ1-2	CAIGERLGGYPF	TGTGCCATCGGTGAGCGTCTGGGAGGCTACCCCTTC
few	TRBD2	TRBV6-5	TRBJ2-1	CASSYSGTSGSQQFF	TGTGCCAGCAGTTACTCGGGGACTAGCGGGAGCCAGCAGTTCTTC
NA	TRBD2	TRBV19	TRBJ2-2	CASSTKRENTGELFF	TGTGCCAGTAGTACCAAGCGGGAGAACACCGGGGAGCTGTTTTTT
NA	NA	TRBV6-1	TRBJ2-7	CASSGPTTGQLAYEQYF	TGTGCCAGCAGTGGCCCCACCACAGGGCAGCTCGCCTACGAGCAGTACTTC
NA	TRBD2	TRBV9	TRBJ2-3	CASSVVGTSGRPDTQYF	TGTGCCAGCAGCGTAGTCGGGACTAGCGGGAGGCCAGATACGCAGTATTTT
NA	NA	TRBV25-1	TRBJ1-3	CASSEFPRGERNTIYF	TGTGCCAGCAGTGAATTCCCCCGCGGGGAAAGAAACACCATATATTTT
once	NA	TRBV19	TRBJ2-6	CASRTAGANVLTF	TGTGCCAGTAGGACAGCCGGGGCCAACGTCCTGACTTTC
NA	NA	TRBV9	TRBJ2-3	CASSDTGRPTDTQYF	TGTGCCAGCAGCGACACGGGGAGACCCACAGATACGCAGTATTTT
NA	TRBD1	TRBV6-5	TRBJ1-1	CASSYSKNRGPEAFF	TGTGCCAGCAGTTACTCGAAAAACAGGGGCCCTGAAGCTTTCTTT
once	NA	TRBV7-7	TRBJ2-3	CALAAGPTDTQYF	TGTGCCCTGGCGGCGGGTCCCACAGATACGCAGTATTTT
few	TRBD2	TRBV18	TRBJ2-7	CASSPPSGGAYEQYF	TGTGCCAGCTCACCTCCTAGCGGGGGTGCCTACGAGCAGTACTTC
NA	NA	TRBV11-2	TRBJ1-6	CASSLENRERSPLHF	TGTGCCAGCAGCTTAGAGAACAGGGAGAGGTCACCCCTCCACTTT
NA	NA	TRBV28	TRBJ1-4	CASSSTTTTNEKLFF	TGTGCCAGCAGTTCCACCACAACAACTAATGAAAAACTGTTTTTT
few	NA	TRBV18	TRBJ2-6	CASSQEPQGTGANVLTF	TGTGCCAGCTCACAAGAACCACAGGGTACTGGGGCCAACGTCCTGACTTTC
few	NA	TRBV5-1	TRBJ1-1	CASSSPPGANTEAFF	TGCGCCAGCAGCTCCCCTCCAGGGGCGAACACTGAAGCTTTCTTT
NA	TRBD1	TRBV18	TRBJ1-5	CASSPDGQVNSAQHF	TGTGCCAGCTCACCAGACGGACAGGTCAACTCGGCCCAGCATTTT
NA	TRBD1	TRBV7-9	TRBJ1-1	CSSSPRQGTNTEAFF	TGTTCCAGCAGCCCACGACAGGGGACGAACACTGAAGCTTTCTTT